This T cell receptor (beta chain) was observed in a study of T cell changes during pregnancy in multiple sclerosis (dated by TCRdb to the late 2010s). Describing the broader study: In women with multiple sclerosis, the researchers looked at how the T cell repertoire shifted as pregnancy progressed.

From a lookup of the germline V gene, CDR1 and CDR2 are MDHEN and SYDVKM. V is pared back by 5 bases and J by 2 bases, with 7 bases lying between the germline termini. The CDR3, cysteine through phenylalanine, is 12 amino acids long. Just the 36-base CDR3 DNA is kept, in frame starting at base 1. Regarding this clone: This receptor's antigen is unknown. Qualities for individual bases were not recorded, and no much larger clone is one base off.

The receptor library was made with the immunoSEQ multiplex PCR assay. TCRdb mirrors the immuneACCESS table, restricted to in-frame sequences. Some clones are absent from its copies; in checked studies, under half trace to an unresolved V gene, and the reason for the others is unknown. The sample has just over 90,000 clones on record, roughly nine tenths of them singletons. About 1.7% of the sample lies in the top ten. The origin of this receptor is a female donor in good health, enrolled as a control in a pregnancy study. Material: peripheral blood, obtained after pregnancy. The chain couples TRBV28 to TRBJ2-7; possibly the D gene is TRBD1, per 5 matching bases. The CDR3 region: CASSTDTYEQYF. In nucleotides, the sequence is TGTGCCAGCAGTACGGACACCTACGAGCAGTACTTC.